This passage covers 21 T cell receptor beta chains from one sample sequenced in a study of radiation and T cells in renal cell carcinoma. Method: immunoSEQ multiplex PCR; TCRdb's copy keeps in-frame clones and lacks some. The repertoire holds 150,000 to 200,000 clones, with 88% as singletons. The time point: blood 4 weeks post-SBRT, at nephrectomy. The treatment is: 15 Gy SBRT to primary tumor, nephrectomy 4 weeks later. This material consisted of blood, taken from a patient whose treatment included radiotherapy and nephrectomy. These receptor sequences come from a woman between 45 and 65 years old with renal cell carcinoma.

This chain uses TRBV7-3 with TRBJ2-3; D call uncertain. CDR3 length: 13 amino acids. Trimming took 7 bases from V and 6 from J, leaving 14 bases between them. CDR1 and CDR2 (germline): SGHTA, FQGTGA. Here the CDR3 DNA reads TGTGCCAGCACCTCAGTTGGCTGGGATACGCAGTATTTT. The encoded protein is CASTSVGWDTQYF.

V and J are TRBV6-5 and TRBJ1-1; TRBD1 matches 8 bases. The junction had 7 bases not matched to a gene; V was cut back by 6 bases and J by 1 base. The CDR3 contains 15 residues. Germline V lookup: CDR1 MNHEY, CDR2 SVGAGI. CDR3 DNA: TGTGCCAGCAGCACCACAGGGGGTCCGAACACTGAAGCTTTCTTT. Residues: CASSTTGGPNTEAFF.

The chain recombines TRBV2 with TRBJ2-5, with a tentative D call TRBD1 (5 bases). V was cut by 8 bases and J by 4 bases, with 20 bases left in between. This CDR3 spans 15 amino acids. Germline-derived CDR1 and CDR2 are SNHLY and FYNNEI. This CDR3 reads CASRTQELSGETQYF. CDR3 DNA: TGTGCCAGCCGGACACAGGAGCTATCAGGAGAGACCCAGTACTTC.

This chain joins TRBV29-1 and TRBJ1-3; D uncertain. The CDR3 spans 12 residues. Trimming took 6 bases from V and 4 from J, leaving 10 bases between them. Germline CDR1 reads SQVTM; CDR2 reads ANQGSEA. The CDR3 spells CSVWVSGNTIYF. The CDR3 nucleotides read TGCAGCGTGTGGGTATCGGGAAACACCATATATTTT.

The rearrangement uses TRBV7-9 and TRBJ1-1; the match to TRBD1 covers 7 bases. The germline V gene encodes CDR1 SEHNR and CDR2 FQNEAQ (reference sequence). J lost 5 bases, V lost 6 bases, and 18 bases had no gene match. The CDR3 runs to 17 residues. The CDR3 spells CASRLQGLQVGRTEAFF. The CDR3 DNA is TGTGCCAGCAGGTTACAGGGGCTGCAGGTGGGGAGGACTGAAGCTTTCTTT.

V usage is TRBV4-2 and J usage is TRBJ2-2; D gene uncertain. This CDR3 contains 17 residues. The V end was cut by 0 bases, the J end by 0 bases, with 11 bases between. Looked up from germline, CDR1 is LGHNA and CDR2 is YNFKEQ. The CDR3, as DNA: TGTGCCAGCAGCCAAGATCATGAGGTAGCGAACACCGGGGAGCTGTTTTTT. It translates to CASSQDHEVANTGELFF.

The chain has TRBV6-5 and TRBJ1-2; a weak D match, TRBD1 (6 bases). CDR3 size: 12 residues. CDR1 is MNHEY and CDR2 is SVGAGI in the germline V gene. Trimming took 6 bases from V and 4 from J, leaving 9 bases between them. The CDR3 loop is CASRGGAYGYTF. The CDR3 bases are TGTGCCAGCAGAGGGGGGGCCTATGGCTACACCTTC.

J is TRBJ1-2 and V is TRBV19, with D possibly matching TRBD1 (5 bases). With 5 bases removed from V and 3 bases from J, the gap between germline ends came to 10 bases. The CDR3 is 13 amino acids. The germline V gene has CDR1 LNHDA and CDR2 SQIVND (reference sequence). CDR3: CASSHQGDYGYTF. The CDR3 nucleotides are TGTGCCAGTAGTCACCAGGGCGACTATGGCTACACCTTC. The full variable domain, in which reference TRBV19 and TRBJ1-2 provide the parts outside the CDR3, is DGGITQSPKYLFRKEGQNVTLSCEQNLNHDAMYWYRQDPGQGLRLIYYSQIVNDFQKGDIAEGYSVSREKKESFPLTVTSAQKNPTAFYLCASSHQGDYGYTFGSGTRLTVV.

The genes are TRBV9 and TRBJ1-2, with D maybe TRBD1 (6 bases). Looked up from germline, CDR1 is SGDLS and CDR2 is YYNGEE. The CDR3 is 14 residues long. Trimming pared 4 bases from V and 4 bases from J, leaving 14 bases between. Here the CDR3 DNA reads TGTGCCAGCAGCTTAGCCGAGGGGGGCTATGGCTACACCTTC. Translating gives CASSLAEGGYGYTF. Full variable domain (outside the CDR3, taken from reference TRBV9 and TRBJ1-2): DSGVTQTPKHLITATGQRVTLRCSPRSGDLSVYWYQQSLDQGLQFLIQYYNGEERAKGNILERFSAQQFPDLHSELNLSSLELGDSALYFCASSLAEGGYGYTFGSGTRLTVV.

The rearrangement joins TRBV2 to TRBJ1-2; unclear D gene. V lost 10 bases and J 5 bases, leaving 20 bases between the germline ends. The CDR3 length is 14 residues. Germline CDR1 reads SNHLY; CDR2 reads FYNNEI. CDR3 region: CATMTGRRVYGYTF. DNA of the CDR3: TGTGCCACCATGACCGGTAGACGGGTATATGGCTACACCTTC.

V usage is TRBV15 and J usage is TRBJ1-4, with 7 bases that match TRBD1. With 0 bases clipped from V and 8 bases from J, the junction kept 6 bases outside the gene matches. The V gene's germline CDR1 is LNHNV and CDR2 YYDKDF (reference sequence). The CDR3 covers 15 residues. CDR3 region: CATSREQGVGEKLFF. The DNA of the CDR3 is TGTGCCACCAGCAGAGAGCAGGGGGTAGGAGAAAAACTGTTTTTT.

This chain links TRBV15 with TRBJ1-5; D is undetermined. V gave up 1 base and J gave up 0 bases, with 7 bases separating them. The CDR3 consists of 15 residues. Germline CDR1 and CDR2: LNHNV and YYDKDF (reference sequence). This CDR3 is CATSRGGTSNQPQHF. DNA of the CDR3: TGTGCCACCAGCAGAGGAGGAACTAGCAATCAGCCCCAGCATTTT.

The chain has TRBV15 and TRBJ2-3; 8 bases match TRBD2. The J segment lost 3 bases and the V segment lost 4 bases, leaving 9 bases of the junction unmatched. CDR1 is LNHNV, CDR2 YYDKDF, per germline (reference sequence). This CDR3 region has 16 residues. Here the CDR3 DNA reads TGTGCCACCAGCAAGACCTCGGGACTAGGAACAGATACGCAGTATTTT. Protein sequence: CATSKTSGLGTDTQYF. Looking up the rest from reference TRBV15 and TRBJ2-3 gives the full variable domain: DAMVIQNPRYQVTQFGKPVTLSCSQTLNHNVMYWYQQKSSQAPKLLFHYYDKDFNNEADTPDNFQSRRPNTSFCFLDIRSPGLGDTAMYLCATSKTSGLGTDTQYFGPGTRLTVL.

CDR3 in DNA: TGTGCCACCAGCAGAGATCCAGGGCCAGGGACTGAAGCTTTCTTT. This encodes CATSRDPGPGTEAFF. The V gene is TRBV15, the J gene TRBJ1-1; the D gene is possibly TRBD1 (5 bases). The ends were cut back, 0 bases at V and 5 bases at J, with 13 bases in the middle. The CDR3 runs 15 residues. Germline CDR1 reads LNHNV; CDR2 reads YYDKDF (reference sequence).

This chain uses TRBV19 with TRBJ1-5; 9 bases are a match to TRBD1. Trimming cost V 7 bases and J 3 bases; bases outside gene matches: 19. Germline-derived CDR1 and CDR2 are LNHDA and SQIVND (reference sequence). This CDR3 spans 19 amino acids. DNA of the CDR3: TGTGCCAGTACGAAAAGACAGGGGGTATCTATCGTCAACAATCAGCCCCAGCATTTT. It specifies CASTKRQGVSIVNNQPQHF.

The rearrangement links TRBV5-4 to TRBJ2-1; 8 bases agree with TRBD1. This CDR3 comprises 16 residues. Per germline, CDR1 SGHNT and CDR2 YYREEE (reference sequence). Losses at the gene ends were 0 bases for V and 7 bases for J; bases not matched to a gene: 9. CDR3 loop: CASSLGPQGARNEQFF. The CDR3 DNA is TGTGCCAGCAGCTTGGGGCCCCAGGGGGCGCGTAATGAGCAGTTCTTC.

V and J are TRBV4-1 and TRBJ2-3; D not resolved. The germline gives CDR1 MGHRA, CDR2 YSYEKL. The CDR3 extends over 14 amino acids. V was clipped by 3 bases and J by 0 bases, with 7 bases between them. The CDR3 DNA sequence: TGCGCCAGCAGCCACCAATCTAGCACAGATACGCAGTATTTT. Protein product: CASSHQSSTDTQYF.

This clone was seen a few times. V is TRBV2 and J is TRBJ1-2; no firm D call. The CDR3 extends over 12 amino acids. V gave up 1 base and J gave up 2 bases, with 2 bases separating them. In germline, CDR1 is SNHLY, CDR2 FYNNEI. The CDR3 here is CASSEENYGYTF. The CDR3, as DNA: TGTGCCAGCAGTGAAGAGAACTATGGCTACACCTTC.

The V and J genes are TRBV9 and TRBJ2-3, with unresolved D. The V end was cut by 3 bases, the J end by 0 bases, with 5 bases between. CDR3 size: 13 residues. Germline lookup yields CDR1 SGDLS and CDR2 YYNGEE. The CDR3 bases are TGTGCCAGCAGCGGAACTAGCACAGATACGCAGTATTTT. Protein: CASSGTSTDTQYF.

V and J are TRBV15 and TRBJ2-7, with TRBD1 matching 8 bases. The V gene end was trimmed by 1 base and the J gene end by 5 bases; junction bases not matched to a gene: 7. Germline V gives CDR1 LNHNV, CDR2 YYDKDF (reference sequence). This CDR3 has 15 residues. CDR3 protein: CATSRGVQGVDEQYF. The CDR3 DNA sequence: TGTGCCACCAGCAGAGGGGTACAGGGGGTGGACGAGCAGTACTTC.

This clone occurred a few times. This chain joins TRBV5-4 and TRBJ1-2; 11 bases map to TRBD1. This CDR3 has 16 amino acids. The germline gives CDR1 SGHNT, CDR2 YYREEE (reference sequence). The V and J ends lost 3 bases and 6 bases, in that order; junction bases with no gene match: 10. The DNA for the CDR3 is TGTGCCAGCAGCTCCACCAGGACAGGGGGCTTGGATGGCTACACCTTC. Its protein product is CASSSTRTGGLDGYTF. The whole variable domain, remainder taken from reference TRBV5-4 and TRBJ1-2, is ETGVTQSPTHLIKTRGQQVTLRCSSQSGHNTVSWYQQALGQGPQFIFQYYREEENGRGNFPPRFSGLQFPNYSSELNVNALELDDSALYLCASSSTRTGGLDGYTFGSGTRLTVV.